The next 28 T cell receptor beta chains were all read from a single sample in a study of identical twins (dated by TCRdb to about 2016). The library was obtained by 5' RACE. Sequencer: Illumina HiSeq 2000. TCRdb redid the processing of the public reads, applying fastp at Q25 and MiXCR, and retained in-frame beta chains. Each entry merges the rows of one CDR3 protein and shows their most common DNA and genes. This sample has roughly 1,500,000 distinct CDR3 sequences in its table, and roughly 35% of those were observed once. Together, the top ten hold approximately 0.29% of the sample. Sequenced sample: cord blood. These receptors were obtained from a newborn girl in good health.

The chain combines TRBV5-1 with TRBJ2-7; D unclear. V was pared by 4 bases and J by 3 bases, with 11 bases between. The CDR3 sequence is 13 residues long. Looked up from germline, CDR1 is SGHRS and CDR2 is YFSETQ. CDR3 amino acids: CASSGGRVYEQYF. CDR3 DNA sequence: TGCGCCAGCAGCGGTGGACGGGTCTACGAGCAGTACTTC. Filled out from reference TRBV5-1 and TRBJ2-7, the complete variable domain reads KAGVTQTPRYLIKTRGQQVTLSCSPISGHRSVSWYQQTPGQGLQFLFEYFSETQRNKGNFPGRFSGRQFSNSRSEMNVSTLELGDSALYLCASSGGRVYEQYFGPGTRLTVT.

The chain couples TRBV29-1 to TRBJ2-1; 11 bases map to TRBD1. Germline V lookup: CDR1 SQVTM, CDR2 ANQGSEA. Germline trimming cut 1 base from V and 8 bases from J; bases unmatched to any gene: 13. This CDR3 is built from 17 residues. The CDR3 DNA sequence: TGCAGCGTTGAAGGCGTCGGACAGGGGGCTCCTGTGGATGAGCAGTTCTTC. Amino acids: CSVEGVGQGAPVDEQFF.

This clonotype was counted only a few times. The chain is built from TRBV12-5 and TRBJ2-5; D possibly corresponds to TRBD2 (5 bases). Germline CDR1 and CDR2: LGHNT and FRNRAP. Trimming shortened V by 8 bases and J by 3 bases, and 13 bases separated the two germline ends. This CDR3 spans 13 amino acids. The CDR3 DNA is TGTGCTAGTAGGTCGGAGACTAAAGAGACCCAGTACTTC. It codes for CASRSETKETQYF. Based on the CDR3 plus reference TRBV12-5 and TRBJ2-5, the full variable domain is DARVTQTPRHKVTEMGQEVTMRCQPILGHNTVFWYRQTMMQGLELLAYFRNRAPLDDSGMPKDRFSAEMPDATLATLKIQPSEPRDSAVYFCASRSETKETQYFGPGTRLLVL.

In the case of this clonotype: A much larger clone lies one base from this, so it may be a read error. V usage is TRBV11-1 and J usage is TRBJ2-3; the D is unclear. The CDR3 runs to 13 residues. V was cut by 2 bases and J by 1 base, with 4 bases left in between. CDR1 SGHAT and CDR2 FQDESV come from the germline V gene (reference sequence). The CDR3 loop is CASSLMRTDTQYF. DNA for the CDR3: TGTGCCAGCAGCTTAATGCGCACAGATACGCAGTATTTT. The whole variable domain, remainder taken from reference TRBV11-1 and TRBJ2-3, is EAEVAQSPRYKITEKSQAVAFWCDPISGHATLYWYRQILGQGPELLVQFQDESVVDDSQLPKDRFSAERLKGVDSTLKIQPAELGDSAMYLCASSLMRTDTQYFGPGTRLTVL.

The chain uses TRBV20-1 and TRBJ1-3; tentative D call: TRBD1 (5 bases). The CDR3 extends over 17 amino acids. Germline V gene sequence: CDR1 DFQATT, CDR2 SNEGSKA (reference sequence). The V end lost 0 bases, the J end lost 0 bases, and 15 bases lay between the germline ends. CDR3 amino acids: CSARDPRHRSSGNTIYF. CDR3 DNA: TGCAGTGCTAGAGATCCTCGTCACAGGAGCTCTGGAAACACCATATATTTT.

V usage is TRBV11-1 and J usage is TRBJ2-2, with D perhaps matching TRBD2 (5 bases). The length of the CDR3 is 16 residues. From germline, CDR1 is SGHAT and CDR2 FQDESV (reference sequence). Trimming left V 1 base short and J 4 bases short, with 13 bases between. CDR3 in amino acids: CASSLVAGVGTGELFF. The CDR3 bases are TGTGCCAGCAGCTTAGTCGCGGGCGTAGGCACCGGGGAGCTGTTTTTT.

The chain recombines TRBV29-1 with TRBJ2-1, with D possibly matching TRBD2 (6 bases). The ends were cut back, 5 bases at V and 6 bases at J, with 8 bases in the middle. Germline assignment: CDR1 SQVTM and CDR2 ANQGSEA. The CDR3 sequence is 11 residues long. CDR3 coding DNA: TGCAGCGTTCTAGCGAGCAATGAGCAGTTCTTC. Its protein product is CSVLASNEQFF.

The V gene is TRBV20-1, the J gene TRBJ2-5, with 8 bases identical to TRBD1. V shed 6 bases and J 11 bases; nucleotides not matched to a gene: 20. Germline V gene lookup returns CDR1 DFQATT and CDR2 SNEGSKA (reference sequence). The CDR3 is 15 residues long. The CDR3 loop reads CSATDDRGLYNEQYF. The CDR3 DNA sequence: TGCAGTGCCACCGACGACAGGGGACTTTACAATGAGCAGTACTTC.

The chain combines TRBV4-2 with TRBJ2-3; D not certain. V lost 3 bases, J lost 2 bases, and 12 bases lay in between. The germline gives CDR1 LGHNA, CDR2 YNFKEQ. CDR3 length equals 15 residues. CDR3 protein: CASSQDQTNTDTQYF. DNA of the CDR3: TGTGCCAGCAGCCAGGACCAAACTAACACAGATACGCAGTATTTT.

This clonotype was observed a single time. The rearrangement uses TRBV5-8 and TRBJ1-5; no clear D gene. The CDR3 contains 16 residues. Germline V gene lookup returns CDR1 SGHTS and CDR2 YDEGEE. Deletions cut 0 bases from V and 4 bases from J, with 14 bases between. The CDR3 loop reads CASSLEAAVGNQPQHF. The CDR3, as DNA: TGTGCCAGCAGCTTGGAGGCAGCCGTTGGAAATCAGCCCCAGCATTTT.

The rearrangement uses TRBV10-3 and TRBJ1-2, with D perhaps matching TRBD1 (6 bases). Trimming took off 7 bases at V and 4 bases at J, with 19 bases between the two ends. The CDR3 covers 15 residues. Germline CDR1 is ENHRY and CDR2 is SYGVKD. CDR3 sequence: CAITYQKDRPYGYTF. CDR3 sequence (DNA): TGTGCCATCACCTACCAAAAAGACAGGCCCTATGGCTACACCTTC.

This rearrangement joins TRBV7-8 to TRBJ1-5; D is undetermined. CDR1 and CDR2 from the germline V gene are SGHVS and FQNEAQ. V lost 11 bases and J 0 bases, leaving 20 bases between the germline ends. The CDR3 is made up of 16 amino acids. The CDR3 loop reads CAGLKEWPYSNQPQHF. The DNA of the CDR3 is TGTGCCGGCCTTAAGGAGTGGCCGTATAGCAATCAGCCCCAGCATTTT. Drawing the rest from reference TRBV7-8 and TRBJ1-5, the complete variable domain is GAGVSQSPRYKVAKRGQDVALRCDPISGHVSLFWYQQALGQGPEFLTYFQNEAQLDKSGLPSDRFFAERPEGSVSTLKIQRTQQEDSAVYLCAGLKEWPYSNQPQHFGDGTRLSIL.

This chain uses TRBV12-3 or TRBV12-4 with TRBJ2-1; D unresolved. The CDR3 sequence is 16 residues long. V lost 7 bases to trimming and J lost 13 bases, with 29 bases between them. The DNA of the CDR3 is TGTGCCAGCACCCTCGGCCACTGGTTGTTGCAAGAGACCCAGTTCTTC. Residues: CASTLGHWLLQETQFF.

V gene TRBV5-1 combines with J gene TRBJ2-3; 15 bases line up with TRBD2. Germline CDR1 is SGHRS and CDR2 is YFSETQ. After removal of 5 bases from V and 4 bases from J, the junction contained 5 bases not matched to a gene. The CDR3 loop spans 16 amino acids. The CDR3 nucleotides read TGCGCCAGCAGACCCGGACTAGCGGGGGGGCCAGATACGCAGTATTTT. Residues: CASRPGLAGGPDTQYF.

This clonotype was seen only a few times. CDR3 DNA: TGTGCCAGCAGCAGCTTTCGGTTCTTAGATGCCTGGGGCTACACCTTC. Encoded protein: CASSSFRFLDAWGYTF. The chain joins TRBV13 to TRBJ1-2; D uncertain. Germline CDR1 PRHDT, CDR2 FYEKMQ (reference sequence). The CDR3 consists of 16 residues. Trimming left V 5 bases short and J 8 bases short, with 24 bases between.

This clonotype was observed a handful of times. The chain recombines TRBV20-1 with TRBJ2-7; D not certain. The length of the CDR3 is 13 residues. Germline V gene data show CDR1 as DFQATT and CDR2 as SNEGSKA (reference sequence). V gave up 2 bases and J gave up 2 bases, with 10 bases separating them. The CDR3 region is CSARRRVAYEQYF. CDR3 coding DNA: TGCAGTGCTAGACGTCGGGTCGCCTACGAGCAGTACTTC.

The chain joins TRBV7-9 to TRBJ2-5; D unresolved. This CDR3 has 13 residues. Germline V CDR1 and CDR2: SEHNR, FQNEAQ (reference sequence). V was trimmed by 5 bases and J by 3 bases, leaving 10 bases between them. The CDR3 bases are TGTGCCAGCAGCCCCAAGAGCGAAGAGACCCAGTACTTC. Translated, it gives CASSPKSEETQYF.

This clonotype came up a few times. This CDR3 is CASSLSVMNTEAFF. CDR3 DNA sequence: TGTGCCAGCAGTTTATCGGTCATGAACACTGAAGCTTTCTTT. This rearrangement joins TRBV12-3 or TRBV12-4 to TRBJ1-1; no reliable D call. The CDR3 spans 14 residues. V lost 2 bases, J lost 0 bases, and 7 bases lay in between.

The sample holds a few counts of this clonotype. V usage is TRBV7-2 and J usage is TRBJ2-4; D assignment may be TRBD1 or TRBD2 (5 bases each). The J call is uncertain, as TRBJ2-5 better fits the DNA end. Germline loops: CDR1 SGHTA, CDR2 FQGNSA. This CDR3 is built from 14 residues. The CDR3 region is CASSPEGRKETQYF. The DNA for the CDR3 is TGTGCCAGCAGCCCAGAGGGGCGCAAAGAGACCCAGTACTTC.

This clonotype was recorded many times. The chain has TRBV27 and TRBJ2-7; 12 positions match TRBD1. The CDR3 totals 15 residues. V lost 0 bases to trimming and J lost 4 bases; unmatched junction nucleotides: 1. Germline assignment: CDR1 MNHEY and CDR2 SMNVEV (reference sequence). Here the CDR3 DNA reads TGTGCCAGCAGTTTATCGGGACAGGGGGCTTACGAGCAGTACTTC. Encoded protein: CASSLSGQGAYEQYF.

This clonotype appeared once. This rearrangement joins TRBV20-1 to TRBJ2-7; no clear D. Germline CDR1 DFQATT, CDR2 SNEGSKA (reference sequence). This CDR3 region has 12 residues. Trimming removed 1 base at V and 3 bases at J, with 7 bases between. The chain's CDR3 is CSARGTFYEQYF. The CDR3 DNA is TGCAGTGCTAGAGGGACCTTCTACGAGCAGTACTTC.

The V gene is TRBV15, the J gene TRBJ2-7; D is unresolved. V shed 1 base and J shed 7 bases, with 14 bases lying between them. Germline V gives CDR1 LNHNV, CDR2 YYDKDF (reference sequence). The CDR3 spans 14 residues. The CDR3 coding sequence is TGTGCCACCAGCAGAGGGCTTGGATACAATGAGCAGTACTTC. Translation gives CATSRGLGYNEQYF.

This clonotype was seen only a few times. The chain recombines TRBV2 with TRBJ2-4; no clear D. V was trimmed by 0 bases and J by 0 bases, leaving 6 bases between them. Germline CDR1 reads SNHLY; CDR2 reads FYNNEI. The CDR3 runs 15 residues. DNA of the CDR3: TGTGCCAGCAGTGAAGCGGATGGAGCCAAAAACATTCAGTACTTC. This translates into CASSEADGAKNIQYF.

This clonotype has a handful of counts. V is TRBV10-2 and J is TRBJ2-7; 7 bases fit TRBD2. Germline V CDR1 and CDR2: WSHSY, SAAADI. This CDR3 spans 16 amino acids. Trimming took 5 bases from V and 0 from J; bases not matched to a gene: 10. CDR3 region: CASSFGGAGDSYEQYF. The CDR3 nucleotides read TGCGCCAGCAGTTTCGGCGGCGCGGGGGACTCCTACGAGCAGTACTTC.

The table lists this clonotype with a few counts. The chain combines TRBV12-3 or TRBV12-4 with TRBJ1-2; 8 nucleotides match TRBD1. J gave up 2 bases and V 6 bases, and 8 bases lay outside the gene matches. This CDR3 has 15 residues. The CDR3 DNA reads as TGTGCCAGCAGCCCGCGACAGGGGAGGAACTATGGCTACACCTTC. Protein sequence: CASSPRQGRNYGYTF.

The chain employs TRBV11-1 and TRBJ2-1; D might be TRBD2 (6 bases). Germline V gene data show CDR1 as SGHAT and CDR2 as FQDESV (reference sequence). V dropped 6 bases and J dropped 3 bases, with 18 bases sitting between them. The CDR3 runs to 16 residues. The CDR3 loop reads CASSRRTTPFYNEQFF. In nucleotides, the CDR3 is TGTGCCAGCAGTCGGCGGACTACCCCTTTCTACAATGAGCAGTTCTTC.

V gene TRBV6-2 or TRBV6-3 combines with J gene TRBJ2-4, with D maybe TRBD2 (5 bases). This CDR3 has 13 residues. The V end was cut by 6 bases, the J end by 5 bases, with 11 bases between. Per germline, CDR1 MNHEY and CDR2 SVGEGT. The CDR3 DNA reads as TGTGCCAGCAGGGACTGGCGACAAAACATTCAGTACTTC. The encoded protein is CASRDWRQNIQYF.

Written as DNA, the CDR3 is TGTGCCATCAGGGGGACCGGGACTGAAGCTTTCTTT. It is translated as CAIRGTGTEAFF. J is TRBJ1-1 and V is TRBV10-3, with D perhaps matching TRBD1 (5 bases). The CDR3 runs 12 residues. The germline gives CDR1 ENHRY, CDR2 SYGVKD. V lost 6 bases, J lost 5 bases, and 10 bases lay in between.